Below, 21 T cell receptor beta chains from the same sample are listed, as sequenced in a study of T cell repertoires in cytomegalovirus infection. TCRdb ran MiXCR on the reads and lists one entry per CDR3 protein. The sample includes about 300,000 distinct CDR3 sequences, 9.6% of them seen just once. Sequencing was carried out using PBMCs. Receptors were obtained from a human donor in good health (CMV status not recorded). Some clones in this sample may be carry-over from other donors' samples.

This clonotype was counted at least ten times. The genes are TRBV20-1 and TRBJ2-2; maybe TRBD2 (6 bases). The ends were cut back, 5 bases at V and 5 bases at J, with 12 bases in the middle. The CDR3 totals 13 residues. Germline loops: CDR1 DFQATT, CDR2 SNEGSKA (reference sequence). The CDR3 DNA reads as TGCAGTGCTTGGGAGGCGCGGACCGGGGAGCTGTTTTTT. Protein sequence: CSAWEARTGELFF.

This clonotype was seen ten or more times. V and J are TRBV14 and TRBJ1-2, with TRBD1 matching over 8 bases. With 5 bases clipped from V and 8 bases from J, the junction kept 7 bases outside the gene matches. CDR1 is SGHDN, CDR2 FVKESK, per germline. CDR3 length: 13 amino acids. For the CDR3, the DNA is TGTGCCAGCAGCTTCGGACAGGGCCAGGGCTACACCTTC. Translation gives CASSFGQGQGYTF. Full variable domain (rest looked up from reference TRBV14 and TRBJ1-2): EAGVTQFPSHSVIEKGQTVTLRCDPISGHDNLYWYRRVMGKEIKFLLHFVKESKQDESGMPNNRFLAERTGGTYSTLKVQPAELEDSGVYFCASSFGQGQGYTFGSGTRLTVV.

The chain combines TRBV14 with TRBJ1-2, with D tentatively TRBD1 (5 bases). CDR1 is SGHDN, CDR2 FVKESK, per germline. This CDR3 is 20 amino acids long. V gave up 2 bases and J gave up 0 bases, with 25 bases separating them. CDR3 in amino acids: CASSQIFRGSTRDSNYGYTF. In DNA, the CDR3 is TGTGCCAGCAGCCAAATCTTTCGGGGGTCAACCCGGGACTCTAACTATGGCTACACCTTC.

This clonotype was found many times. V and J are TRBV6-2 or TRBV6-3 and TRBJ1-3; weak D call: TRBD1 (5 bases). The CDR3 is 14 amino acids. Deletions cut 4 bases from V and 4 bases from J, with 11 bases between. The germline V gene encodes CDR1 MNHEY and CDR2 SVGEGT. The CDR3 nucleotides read TGTGCCAGCAGTTGGCGGACATTAGGAAACACCATATATTTT. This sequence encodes CASSWRTLGNTIYF.

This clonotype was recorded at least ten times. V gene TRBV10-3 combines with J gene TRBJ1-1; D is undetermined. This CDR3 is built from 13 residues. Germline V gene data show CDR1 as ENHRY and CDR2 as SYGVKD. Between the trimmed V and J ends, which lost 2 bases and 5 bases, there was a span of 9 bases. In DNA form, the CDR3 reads TGTGCCATCAGTGAGGTGGCAGCGACTGAAGCTTTCTTT. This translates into CAISEVAATEAFF.

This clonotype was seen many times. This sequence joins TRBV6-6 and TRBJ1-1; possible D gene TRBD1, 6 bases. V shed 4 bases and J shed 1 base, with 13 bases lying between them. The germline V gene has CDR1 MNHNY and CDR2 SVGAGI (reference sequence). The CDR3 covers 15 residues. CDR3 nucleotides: TGTGCCAGCAGTTGGACAGCCCGATCGAACACTGAAGCTTTCTTT. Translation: CASSWTARSNTEAFF.

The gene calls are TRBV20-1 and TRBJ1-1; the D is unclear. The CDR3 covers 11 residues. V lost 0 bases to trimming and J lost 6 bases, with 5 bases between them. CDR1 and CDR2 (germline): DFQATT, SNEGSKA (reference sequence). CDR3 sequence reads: CSAREFPEAFF. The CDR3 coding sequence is TGCAGTGCTAGAGAATTTCCTGAAGCTTTCTTT.

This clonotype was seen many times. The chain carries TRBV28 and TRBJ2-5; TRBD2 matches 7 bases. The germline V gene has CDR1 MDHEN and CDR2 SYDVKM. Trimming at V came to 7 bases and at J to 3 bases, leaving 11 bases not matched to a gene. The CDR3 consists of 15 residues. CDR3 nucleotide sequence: TGTGCCAGCACGGGAGCGGGGTCTTTCAAAGAGACCCAGTACTTC. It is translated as CASTGAGSFKETQYF.

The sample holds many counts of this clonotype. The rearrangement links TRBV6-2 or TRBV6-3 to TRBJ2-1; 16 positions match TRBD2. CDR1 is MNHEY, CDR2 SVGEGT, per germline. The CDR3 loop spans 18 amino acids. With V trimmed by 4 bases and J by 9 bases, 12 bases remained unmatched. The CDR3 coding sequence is TGTGCCAGCAGTTCCGGGACTAGCGGGGGGGCGTTAAAAAGTGAGCAGTTCTTC. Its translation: CASSSGTSGGALKSEQFF.

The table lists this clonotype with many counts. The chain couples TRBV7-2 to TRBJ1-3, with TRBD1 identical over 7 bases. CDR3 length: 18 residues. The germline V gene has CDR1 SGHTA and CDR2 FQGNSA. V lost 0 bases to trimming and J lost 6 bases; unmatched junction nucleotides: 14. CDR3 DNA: TGTGCCAGCAGCTTAGCGCTAGTAGGTGGAGGGGGCATAAACACCATATATTTT. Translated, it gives CASSLALVGGGGINTIYF. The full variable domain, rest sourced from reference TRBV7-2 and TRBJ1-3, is GAGVSQSPSNKVTEKGKDVELRCDPISGHTALYWYRQSLGQGLEFLIYFQGNSAPDKSGLPSDRFSAERTGGSVSTLTIQRTQQEDSAVYLCASSLALVGGGGINTIYFGEGSWLTVV.

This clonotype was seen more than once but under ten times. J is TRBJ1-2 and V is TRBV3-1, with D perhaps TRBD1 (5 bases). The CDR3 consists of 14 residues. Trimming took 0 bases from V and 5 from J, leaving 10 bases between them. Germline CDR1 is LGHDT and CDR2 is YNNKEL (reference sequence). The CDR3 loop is CASSQDATAYGYTF. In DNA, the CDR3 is TGTGCCAGCAGCCAAGACGCGACAGCTTATGGCTACACCTTC. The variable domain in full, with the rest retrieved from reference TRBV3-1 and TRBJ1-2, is DTAVSQTPKYLVTQMGNDKSIKCEQNLGHDTMYWYKQDSKKFLKIMFSYNNKELIINETVPNRFSPKSPDKAHLNLHINSLELGDSAVYFCASSQDATAYGYTFGSGTRLTVV.

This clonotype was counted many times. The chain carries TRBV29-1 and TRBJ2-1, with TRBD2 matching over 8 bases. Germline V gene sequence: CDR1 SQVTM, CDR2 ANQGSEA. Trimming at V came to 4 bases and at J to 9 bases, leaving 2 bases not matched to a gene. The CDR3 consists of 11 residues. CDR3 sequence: CSVGSGSEQFF. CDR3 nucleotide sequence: TGCAGCGTTGGAAGCGGGAGTGAGCAGTTCTTC.

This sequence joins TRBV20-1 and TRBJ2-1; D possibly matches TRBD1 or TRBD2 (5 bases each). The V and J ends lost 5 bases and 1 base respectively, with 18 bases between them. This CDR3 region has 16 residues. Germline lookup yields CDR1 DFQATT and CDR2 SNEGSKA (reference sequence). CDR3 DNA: TGCAGTGCTGGTAAATCCGGGACGGGGTCCTACAATGAGCAGTTCTTC. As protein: CSAGKSGTGSYNEQFF.

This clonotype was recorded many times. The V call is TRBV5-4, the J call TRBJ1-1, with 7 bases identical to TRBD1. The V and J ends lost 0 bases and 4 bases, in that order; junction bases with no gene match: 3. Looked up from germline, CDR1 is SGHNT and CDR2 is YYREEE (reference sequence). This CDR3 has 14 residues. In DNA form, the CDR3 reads TGTGCCAGCAGCTTGGCCCCAGGGGGCACTGAAGCTTTCTTT. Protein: CASSLAPGGTEAFF. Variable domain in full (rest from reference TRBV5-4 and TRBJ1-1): ETGVTQSPTHLIKTRGQQVTLRCSSQSGHNTVSWYQQALGQGPQFIFQYYREEENGRGNFPPRFSGLQFPNYSSELNVNALELDDSALYLCASSLAPGGTEAFFGQGTRLTVV.

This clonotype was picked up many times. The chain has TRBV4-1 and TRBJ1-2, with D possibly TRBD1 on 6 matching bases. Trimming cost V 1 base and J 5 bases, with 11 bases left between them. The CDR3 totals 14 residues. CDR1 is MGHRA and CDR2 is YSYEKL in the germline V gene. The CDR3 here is CASSQGKGGYGYTF. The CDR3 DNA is TGCGCCAGCAGCCAAGGAAAGGGGGGTTATGGCTACACCTTC.

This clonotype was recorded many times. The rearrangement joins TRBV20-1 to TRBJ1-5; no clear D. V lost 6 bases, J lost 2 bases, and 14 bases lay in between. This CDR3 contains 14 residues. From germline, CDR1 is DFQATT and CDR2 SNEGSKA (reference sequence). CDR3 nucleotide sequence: TGCAGTGCCACGAGTCAATTGGGCAATCAGCCCCAGCATTTT. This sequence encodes CSATSQLGNQPQHF.

This CDR3 reads CASSEGVAPSGANVLTF. The DNA for the CDR3 is TGTGCCAGCAGTGAGGGCGTCGCCCCCTCTGGGGCCAACGTCCTGACTTTC. This chain connects TRBV6-1 to TRBJ2-6; D not resolved. This CDR3 region has 17 residues. Trimming shortened V by 3 bases and J by 0 bases, and 12 bases separated the two germline ends. Germline assignment: CDR1 MNHNS and CDR2 SASEGT.

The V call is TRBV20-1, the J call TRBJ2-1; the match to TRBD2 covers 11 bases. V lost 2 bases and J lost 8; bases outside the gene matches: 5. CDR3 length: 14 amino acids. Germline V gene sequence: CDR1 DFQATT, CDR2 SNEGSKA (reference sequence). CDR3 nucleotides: TGCAGTGCTAGATCTAGCGGGGGGACATATGAGCAGTTCTTC. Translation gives CSARSSGGTYEQFF.

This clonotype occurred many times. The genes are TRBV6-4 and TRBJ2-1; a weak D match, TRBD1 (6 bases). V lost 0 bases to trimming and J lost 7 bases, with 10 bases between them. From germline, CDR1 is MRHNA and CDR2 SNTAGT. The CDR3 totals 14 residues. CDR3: CASSDSMRGNEQFF. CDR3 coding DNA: TGTGCCAGCAGTGACTCGATGAGGGGGAATGAGCAGTTCTTC.

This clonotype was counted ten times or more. CDR3 protein: CSAGEGAETQYF. The CDR3 DNA reads TGCAGCGCTGGGGAGGGGGCTGAGACCCAGTACTTC. The genes are TRBV29-1 and TRBJ2-5; D possibly matches TRBD1 or TRBD2 (7 bases each). Between the trimmed V and J ends, which lost 7 bases and 5 bases, there was a span of 14 bases. Germline V gives CDR1 SQVTM, CDR2 ANQGSEA. This CDR3 is 12 amino acids long.

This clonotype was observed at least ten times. The CDR3 reads CASSPGQVADTQYF. In DNA form, the CDR3 reads TGTGCCAGCTCACCAGGACAGGTTGCAGATACGCAGTATTTT. V usage is TRBV18 and J usage is TRBJ2-3, with TRBD1 matching 7 bases. Unmatched junction bases numbered 3, after V lost 2 bases and J lost 4 bases. The CDR3 is made up of 14 amino acids. From germline, CDR1 is KGHSH and CDR2 LQKENI.